Shown below are 25 T cell receptor beta chains from a single sample sequenced in a study of technical replicates of blood from a handful of donors. TCRdb keeps only in-frame clones here, not all; method: immunoSEQ multiplex PCR. Of roughly 100,000 clones listed, almost 97% were seen once; the top ten hold approximately 0.36%. Sequencing was done on a sample of T cells isolated from PBMCs. Receptors originate from a human donor in good health.

This sequence joins TRBV29-1 and TRBJ2-1; the match to TRBD2 covers 9 bases. The V gene end was trimmed by 6 bases and the J gene end by 7 bases; junction bases not matched to a gene: 10. Germline lookup yields CDR1 SQVTM and CDR2 ANQGSEA. This CDR3 comprises 14 residues. The DNA of the CDR3 is TGCAGCGTCGGATCTAGCGGGATTTGGAATGAGCAGTTCTTC. It yields the protein CSVGSSGIWNEQFF.

The V and J genes are TRBV27 and TRBJ2-1, with 9 bases lining up with TRBD2. The CDR3 is 16 residues long. Germline V gene lookup returns CDR1 MNHEY and CDR2 SMNVEV (reference sequence). Trimming removed 1 base from V and 7 bases from J; junction bases left unmatched: 8. The CDR3 loop is CASSLFTGTSSNEQFF. CDR3 nucleotides: TGTGCCAGCAGTTTATTTACCGGGACTAGCAGTAATGAGCAGTTCTTC.

The V call is TRBV2, the J call TRBJ2-2, with D maybe TRBD2 (5 bases). The V end lost 1 base, the J end lost 3 bases, and 9 bases lay between the germline ends. Germline V lookup: CDR1 SNHLY, CDR2 FYNNEI. There are 15 residues in the CDR3. The CDR3 DNA follows: TGTGCCAGCAGTGAAGTTCCCGGGGACACCGGGGAGCTGTTTTTT. Translation gives CASSEVPGDTGELFF. The full variable domain, completed using reference TRBV2 and TRBJ2-2, is EPEVTQTPSHQVTQMGQEVILRCVPISNHLYFYWYRQILGQKVEFLVSFYNNEISEKSEIFDDQFSVERPDGSNFTLKIRSTKLEDSAMYFCASSEVPGDTGELFFGEGSRLTVL.

This chain links TRBV29-1 with TRBJ2-3; D gene unclear. The CDR3 totals 12 residues. Germline V gene sequence: CDR1 SQVTM, CDR2 ANQGSEA. Trimming pared 4 bases from V and 1 base from J, leaving 6 bases between. DNA for the CDR3: TGCAGCGTTGGGGCGCGCACAGATACGCAGTATTTT. The encoded protein is CSVGARTDTQYF.

This rearrangement joins TRBV9 to TRBJ1-1, with D perhaps TRBD1 (5 bases). Looked up from germline, CDR1 is SGDLS and CDR2 is YYNGEE. V was shortened by 0 bases and J by 1 base, with 16 bases between the two germline ends. The CDR3 has 17 residues. The CDR3 DNA reads TGTGCCAGCAGCGTAGCTTTTTATGCGGGACCGAACACTGAAGCTTTCTTT. Protein: CASSVAFYAGPNTEAFF.

This rearrangement joins TRBV28 to TRBJ1-1; D remains ambiguous. This CDR3 has 12 amino acids. Germline V gene lookup returns CDR1 MDHEN and CDR2 SYDVKM. Trimming took 3 bases from V and 5 from J, leaving 7 bases between them. The CDR3 DNA reads as TGTGCCAGCAGTTTCAGGTGGACTGAAGCTTTCTTT. Its protein product is CASSFRWTEAFF.

This chain joins TRBV29-1 and TRBJ2-1; D call uncertain. The ends were cut back, 5 bases at V and 0 bases at J, with 5 bases in the middle. The germline CDR1 and CDR2 sequences are SQVTM and ANQGSEA. This CDR3 region has 12 residues. The CDR3 sequence: CSVFNSYNEQFF. CDR3 DNA: TGCAGCGTTTTCAACTCCTACAATGAGCAGTTCTTC.

In the case of this clone: Other nucleotide sequences from this sample produce the same CDR3. The chain employs TRBV9 and TRBJ2-1, with 7 bases aligning to TRBD2. J lost 4 bases, V lost 0 bases, and 7 bases had no gene match. CDR1 is SGDLS and CDR2 is YYNGEE in the germline V gene. There are 16 residues in the CDR3. The CDR3 loop reads CASSVGGGSSYNEQFF. CDR3 in DNA: TGTGCCAGCAGCGTAGGGGGCGGGAGCTCGTACAATGAGCAGTTCTTC. Supplemented by reference TRBV9 and TRBJ2-1, the full variable domain reads DSGVTQTPKHLITATGQRVTLRCSPRSGDLSVYWYQQSLDQGLQFLIQYYNGEERAKGNILERFSAQQFPDLHSELNLSSLELGDSALYFCASSVGGGSSYNEQFFGPGTRLTVL.

V usage is TRBV19 and J usage is TRBJ1-1; D not resolved. There are 12 residues in the CDR3. CDR1 is LNHDA, CDR2 SQIVND, per germline (reference sequence). The V gene lost 3 bases and the J gene lost 1 base, with 3 bases spanning the gap. The chain's CDR3 is CASSIGNTEAFF. CDR3 in DNA: TGTGCCAGTAGTATCGGGAACACTGAAGCTTTCTTT.

This chain links TRBV9 with TRBJ1-2; no reliable D call. This CDR3 is 10 amino acids long. The germline gives CDR1 SGDLS, CDR2 YYNGEE. V gave up 3 bases and J gave up 7 bases, with 4 bases separating them. CDR3 sequence (DNA): TGTGCCAGCAGCGGGAGTGGCTACACCTTC. Amino acid sequence: CASSGSGYTF.

This sequence joins TRBV28 and TRBJ2-2; TRBD1 matches at 9 bases. The J segment lost 6 bases and the V segment lost 6 bases, leaving 14 bases of the junction unmatched. Germline CDR1 is MDHEN and CDR2 is SYDVKM. The CDR3 runs to 17 residues. The CDR3 nucleotides are TGTGCCAGCAGCCCAGTGAAGGGACAGGGTGAAGCCGGGGAGCTGTTTTTT. Translating it yields CASSPVKGQGEAGELFF. The full variable domain, its missing parts supplied by reference TRBV28 and TRBJ2-2, is DVKVTQSSRYLVKRTGEKVFLECVQDMDHENMFWYRQDPGLGLRLIYFSYDVKMKEKGDIPEGYSVSREKKERFSLILESASTNQTSMYLCASSPVKGQGEAGELFFGEGSRLTVL.

The chain uses TRBV19 and TRBJ1-2, with 7 bases matching TRBD1. There are 15 residues in the CDR3. Germline V gene lookup returns CDR1 LNHDA and CDR2 SQIVND (reference sequence). Trimming cost V 5 bases and J 0 bases; bases outside gene matches: 6. CDR3 DNA sequence: TGTGCCAGTAGTCGGGGGACAGAAGCTAACTATGGCTACACCTTC. Its translation is CASSRGTEANYGYTF.

CDR3 bases: TGTGCCAGCTTTCGGAGGCGACTAGCGGGAACAGATACGCAGTATTTT. It yields the protein CASFRRRLAGTDTQYF. This chain uses TRBV28 with TRBJ2-3; TRBD2 matches at 11 bases. The CDR3 runs 16 residues. The junction had 10 bases not matched to a gene; V was cut back by 8 bases and J by 3 bases. Germline CDR1 is MDHEN and CDR2 is SYDVKM.

The chain employs TRBV27 and TRBJ1-2; 8 nucleotides line up with TRBD1. Germline values: CDR1 MNHEY, CDR2 SMNVEV (reference sequence). The CDR3 totals 14 residues. V was clipped by 4 bases and J by 4 bases; unmatched bases: 5. CDR3 amino acids: CASSYTGGSYGYTF. CDR3 bases: TGTGCCAGCAGTTATACAGGGGGTAGCTATGGCTACACCTTC.

The chain is built from TRBV30 and TRBJ2-7; maybe TRBD1 (6 bases). CDR1 and CDR2 from the germline V gene are GTSNPN and SVGIG (reference sequence). Trimming cost V 2 bases and J 5 bases, with 10 bases left between them. The CDR3 runs to 12 residues. The CDR3 DNA reads as TGTGCCTGGAGTTCAGGGGCCGACGAGCAGTACTTC. This encodes CAWSSGADEQYF.

The CDR3 DNA reads as TGTGCCAGTAGTCCGCGACAGGTATCGGTGCAGTTCTTC. This sequence encodes CASSPRQVSVQFF. The chain joins TRBV19 to TRBJ2-1, with D possibly TRBD1 on 6 matching bases. The CDR3 loop spans 13 amino acids. Germline loops: CDR1 LNHDA, CDR2 SQIVND (reference sequence). Trimming removed 5 bases from V and 12 bases from J, with 17 bases in between.

This sequence joins TRBV10-3 and TRBJ2-7; TRBD2 is a possible D gene (6 bases). V gave up 4 bases and J gave up 0 bases, with 13 bases separating them. There are 15 residues in the CDR3. The germline gives CDR1 ENHRY, CDR2 SYGVKD. CDR3 residues: CAISAGRSSSYEQYF. The DNA for the CDR3 is TGTGCCATCAGTGCCGGGAGATCTAGCTCCTACGAGCAGTACTTC.

The chain has TRBV7-3 and TRBJ2-5, with D possibly matching TRBD1 (5 bases). V lost 3 bases and J 4 bases, leaving 9 bases between the germline ends. The V gene's germline CDR1 is SGHTA and CDR2 FQGTGA. CDR3 length: 13 amino acids. For the CDR3, the DNA is TGTGCCAGCAGCTTGTCAGGGTTAGAGACCCAGTACTTC. This sequence encodes CASSLSGLETQYF.

The chain has TRBV6-5 and TRBJ2-7; possibly TRBD2 for D (6 bases). V was shortened by 4 bases and J by 5 bases, with 6 bases between the two germline ends. Germline V CDR1 and CDR2: MNHEY, SVGAGI. The CDR3 covers 11 residues. The CDR3 nucleotides are TGTGCCAGCAGTTGGGGGGACGAGCAGTACTTC. Protein: CASSWGDEQYF.

The chain employs TRBV28 and TRBJ2-7; D is perhaps TRBD2 (5 bases). The CDR3 is made up of 16 amino acids. V was pared by 5 bases and J by 0 bases, with 17 bases between. Germline assignment: CDR1 MDHEN and CDR2 SYDVKM. CDR3 in DNA: TGTGCCAGCAGTCGGGAACTGCCGGTAATCTCCTACGAGCAGTACTTC. Protein product: CASSRELPVISYEQYF.

This clone was detected only once. The rearrangement links TRBV13 to TRBJ2-5; TRBD2 matches at 8 bases. Germline CDR1 and CDR2: PRHDT and FYEKMQ (reference sequence). V trimming: 3 bases; J trimming: 1 base; junction bases outside the gene matches: 7. This CDR3 region has 16 residues. The CDR3 nucleotides read TGTGCCAGCAGCTTTTCGAGCGGGAGCCCCCAAGAGACCCAGTACTTC. Protein product: CASSFSSGSPQETQYF. Full variable domain (rest looked up from reference TRBV13 and TRBJ2-5): AAGVIQSPRHLIKEKRETATLKCYPIPRHDTVYWYQQGPGQDPQFLISFYEKMQSDKGSIPDRFSAQQFSDYHSELNMSSLELGDSALYFCASSFSSGSPQETQYFGPGTRLLVL.

The V gene is TRBV10-3, the J gene TRBJ2-1; TRBD2 agrees at 12 bases. V trimming: 0 bases; J trimming: 9 bases; junction bases outside the gene matches: 9. Germline loops: CDR1 ENHRY, CDR2 SYGVKD. The CDR3 sequence is 17 residues long. The CDR3 here is CAISESKVLAGGGEQFF. CDR3 coding DNA: TGTGCCATCAGTGAGTCGAAAGTACTAGCGGGAGGAGGTGAGCAGTTCTTC.

V gene TRBV5-6 combines with J gene TRBJ2-7; the match to TRBD2 covers 14 bases. CDR1 is SGHDT, CDR2 YYEEEE, per germline. With 6 bases clipped from V and 6 bases from J, the junction kept 14 bases outside the gene matches. This CDR3 has 17 amino acids. CDR3 protein: CASTEFLGTSGRSEQYF. In DNA, the CDR3 is TGTGCCAGCACCGAATTCCTCGGGACTAGCGGGAGAAGCGAGCAGTACTTC.

The CDR3 loop is CASSQAARELYNEQFF. The CDR3, as DNA: TGCGCCAGCAGCCAAGCCGCGCGGGAGCTCTACAATGAGCAGTTCTTC. The genes are TRBV4-1 and TRBJ2-1; the match to TRBD2 covers 7 bases. Germline CDR1 MGHRA, CDR2 YSYEKL. With 1 base clipped from V and 3 bases from J, the junction kept 6 bases outside the gene matches. The CDR3 covers 16 residues.

This sequence joins TRBV30 and TRBJ2-1, with D perhaps matching TRBD2 (5 bases). In germline, CDR1 is GTSNPN, CDR2 SVGIG (reference sequence). The CDR3 runs to 12 residues. Deletions cut 7 bases from V and 4 bases from J, with 11 bases between. Here the CDR3 DNA reads TGTGCCTATGACGGGGTTTACAATGAGCAGTTCTTC. It encodes CAYDGVYNEQFF. The entire variable domain, with the rest obtained from reference TRBV30 and TRBJ2-1, is as follows: SQTIHQWPATLVQPVGSPLSLECTVEGTSNPNLYWYRQAAGRGLQLLFYSVGIGQISSEVPQNLSASRPQDRQFILSSKKLLLSDSGFYLCAYDGVYNEQFFGPGTRLTVL.